Below, one TCR beta chain is given with its context. The antigen is not known. Clones were read by immunoSEQ multiplex PCR, and TCRdb kept only the in-frame ones, dropping some. The table records approximately 20,000 clones, around 77% of them present only once. The sample belongs to a study of OX40 agonist ivuxolimab in advanced cancers. About the study: The drug used for patients, ivuxolimab, was an agonistic anti-OX40 (CD134) antibody. Findings and caveats of the study: The antigen specificity of the peripheral T cells (those that were expanded) was not determined. Certain nonresponders additionally had low normalized T-cell clonal expansion.

J lost 4 bases, V lost 7 bases, and 5 bases had no gene match. The germline V gene has CDR1 LNHDA and CDR2 SQIVND (reference sequence). This CDR3 comprises 13 residues. This specimen was CD4+ or CD8+ T cells sorted from blood, taken in a trial of the OX40 agonist ivuxolimab. The rearrangement uses TRBV19 and TRBJ2-5; 8 bases match TRBD2. The source of this sequence is an adult with an advanced solid tumor such as melanoma, head and neck, liver or kidney cancer. The CDR3 coding sequence is TGTGCCAGTATGGGGACTAGTTTAGAGACCCAGTACTTC. Its translation is CASMGTSLETQYF.